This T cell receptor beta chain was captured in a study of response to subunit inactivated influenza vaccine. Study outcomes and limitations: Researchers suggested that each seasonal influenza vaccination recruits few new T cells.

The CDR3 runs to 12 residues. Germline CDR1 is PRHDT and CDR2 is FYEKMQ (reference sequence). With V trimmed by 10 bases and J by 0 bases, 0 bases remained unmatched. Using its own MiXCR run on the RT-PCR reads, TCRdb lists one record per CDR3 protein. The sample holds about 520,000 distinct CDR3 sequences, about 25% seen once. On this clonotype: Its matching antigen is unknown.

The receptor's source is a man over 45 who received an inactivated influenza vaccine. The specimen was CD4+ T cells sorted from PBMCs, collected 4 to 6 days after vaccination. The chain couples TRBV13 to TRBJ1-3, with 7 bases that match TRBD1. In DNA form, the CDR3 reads TGTGCCACAGGGGGCTCTGGAAACACCATATATTTT. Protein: CATGGSGNTIYF.